Below are 16 T cell receptor beta chains sequenced from a single sample in a study of blood T cell repertoires in COVID-19 (dated by TCRdb to 2020 to 2022). Libraries were constructed by the immunoSEQ multiplex PCR assay. TCRdb carries this immuneACCESS record with in-frame sequences only. Its versions omit some clonotypes, under half of them owing to an unresolved V gene in the studies checked, with the rest unexplained. Counted in this sample were fewer than 300,000 clones; around 89% of them appeared once. The ten largest clones add up to about 0.8% of the sample. The specimen sequenced was peripheral blood. These receptors were obtained from a man aged 30 to 45 with acute or convalescent COVID-19.

This chain joins TRBV6-5 and TRBJ1-2; possible D gene TRBD1, 5 bases. The CDR3 extends over 15 amino acids. The V and J ends lost 2 bases and 8 bases respectively, with 18 bases between them. CDR1 and CDR2 (germline): MNHEY, SVGAGI. The CDR3 loop is CASSYLWGNGGGYTF. CDR3 nucleotide sequence: TGTGCCAGCAGTTACCTTTGGGGGAATGGAGGGGGCTACACCTTC.

This sequence joins TRBV6-8 and TRBJ2-7, with 8 positions matching TRBD1. The CDR3 spans 14 residues. Germline V lookup: CDR1 MNHGY, CDR2 SAAAGT. The junction had 9 bases not matched to a gene; V was cut back by 8 bases and J by 3 bases. The DNA of the CDR3 is TGTGCCAGCGCGGAGACAGGGGAACGCTACGAGCAGTACTTC. Translated, it gives CASAETGERYEQYF.

The sample holds one count of this clone. V is TRBV18 and J is TRBJ2-6; 9 bases are a match to TRBD2. Germline V gives CDR1 KGHSH, CDR2 LQKENI. Trimming cost V 2 bases and J 1 base; bases outside gene matches: 3. The CDR3 runs 17 residues. CDR3 in amino acids: CASSPMLAGSGANVLTF. The CDR3, as DNA: TGTGCCAGCTCACCAATGCTAGCGGGGTCTGGGGCCAACGTCCTGACTTTC.

The chain joins TRBV7-3 to TRBJ1-1, with D possibly TRBD1 on 6 matching bases. CDR3 length equals 14 residues. V lost 3 bases and J 0 bases, leaving 8 bases between the germline ends. Germline V gene sequence: CDR1 SGHTA, CDR2 FQGTGA. CDR3 nucleotides: TGTGCCAGCAGCTTTTCAGGGGTGAACACTGAAGCTTTCTTT. Translated, it gives CASSFSGVNTEAFF. Together with reference TRBV7-3 and TRBJ1-1, the CDR3 gives the full variable domain: GAGVSQTPSNKVTEKGKYVELRCDPISGHTALYWYRQSLGQGPEFLIYFQGTGAADDSGLPNDRFFAVRPEGSVSTLKIQRTERGDSAVYLCASSFSGVNTEAFFGQGTRLTVV.

The chain has TRBV6-5 and TRBJ1-2, with D tentatively TRBD1 (5 bases). The length of the CDR3 is 13 residues. Germline lookup yields CDR1 MNHEY and CDR2 SVGAGI. Between the trimmed V and J ends, which lost 2 bases and 4 bases, there was a span of 8 bases. The CDR3 nucleotides read TGTGCCAGCAGTTACGGCAGGGTCTATGGCTACACCTTC. Its translation is CASSYGRVYGYTF.

The chain links TRBV11-2 to TRBJ2-1, with D uncertain. The CDR3 spans 17 residues. The V end lost 0 bases, the J end lost 3 bases, and 15 bases lay between the germline ends. Looked up from germline, CDR1 is SGHAT and CDR2 is FQNNGV. Written as DNA, the CDR3 is TGTGCCAGCAGCTTAGATATCCCGCAGGCTTTCTACAATGAGCAGTTCTTC. This encodes CASSLDIPQAFYNEQFF.

The CDR3 DNA reads as TGTGCCAGCAGCGTAGACAGGGGAAGCACTGAAGCTTTCTTT. Translation: CASSVDRGSTEAFF. The genes are TRBV5-4 and TRBJ1-1; 8 positions match TRBD1. Germline loops: CDR1 SGHNT, CDR2 YYREEE (reference sequence). The length of the CDR3 is 14 residues. Germline trimming cut 4 bases from V and 4 bases from J; bases unmatched to any gene: 6.

The V call is TRBV5-8, the J call TRBJ2-5, with 7 nucleotides matching TRBD1. Trimming cost V 7 bases and J 5 bases; bases outside gene matches: 14. There are 15 residues in the CDR3. Germline V lookup: CDR1 SGHTS, CDR2 YDEGEE. The CDR3 protein is CASRSWDSGRETQYF. The CDR3 nucleotides are TGTGCCAGCCGTTCGTGGGACAGCGGAAGGGAGACCCAGTACTTC. The full variable domain, in which reference TRBV5-8 and TRBJ2-5 provide the parts outside the CDR3, is EAGVTQSPTHLIKTRGQQATLRCSPISGHTSVYWYQQALGLGLQFLLWYDEGEERNRGNFPPRFSGRQFPNYSSELNVNALELEDSALYLCASRSWDSGRETQYFGPGTRLLVL.

The chain couples TRBV11-2 to TRBJ1-4; tentatively, D is TRBD1 (5 bases). The germline V gene encodes CDR1 SGHAT and CDR2 FQNNGV. The V and J ends lost 1 base and 6 bases respectively, with 12 bases between them. CDR3 length: 15 amino acids. The CDR3 sequence is CASSLVVEGDEKLFF. For the CDR3, the DNA is TGTGCCAGCAGCTTAGTTGTGGAAGGGGATGAAAAACTGTTTTTT. The full variable domain, completed using reference TRBV11-2 and TRBJ1-4, is EAGVAQSPRYKIIEKRQSVAFWCNPISGHATLYWYQQILGQGPKLLIQFQNNGVVDDSQLPKDRFSAERLKGVDSTLKIQPAKLEDSAVYLCASSLVVEGDEKLFFGSGTQLSVL.

The rearrangement uses TRBV7-9 and TRBJ1-6, with 9 bases aligning to TRBD1. Germline CDR1 and CDR2: SEHNR and FQNEAQ (reference sequence). This CDR3 comprises 17 residues. Unmatched junction bases numbered 15, after V lost 6 bases and J lost 9 bases. The CDR3 protein is CASSGSVPGTGISPLHF. The CDR3 DNA reads as TGTGCCAGCAGTGGGTCGGTACCCGGGACAGGGATTTCACCCCTCCACTTT. Together with reference TRBV7-9 and TRBJ1-6, the CDR3 gives the full variable domain: DTGVSQNPRHKITKRGQNVTFRCDPISEHNRLYWYRQTLGQGPEFLTYFQNEAQLEKSRLLSDRFSAERPKGSFSTLEIQRTEQGDSAMYLCASSGSVPGTGISPLHFGNGTRLTVT.

J is TRBJ1-2 and V is TRBV6-6; D might be TRBD1 (6 bases). Deletions cut 5 bases from V and 2 bases from J, with 9 bases between. The CDR3 extends over 13 amino acids. The germline CDR1 and CDR2 sequences are MNHNY and SVGAGI (reference sequence). CDR3 DNA: TGTGCCAGCAGTCCGGACAGCAACTATGGCTACACCTTC. It yields the protein CASSPDSNYGYTF.

The V gene is TRBV19, the J gene TRBJ1-5; 10 bases fit TRBD1. The ends lost 9 bases at V and 4 bases at J; junction bases unmatched: 6. Germline CDR1 reads LNHDA; CDR2 reads SQIVND (reference sequence). The CDR3 has 14 amino acids. The CDR3 spells CASSGQGINQPQHF. CDR3 DNA: TGTGCCAGCTCGGGACAGGGGATTAATCAGCCCCAGCATTTT. Drawing the rest from reference TRBV19 and TRBJ1-5, the complete variable domain is DGGITQSPKYLFRKEGQNVTLSCEQNLNHDAMYWYRQDPGQGLRLIYYSQIVNDFQKGDIAEGYSVSREKKESFPLTVTSAQKNPTAFYLCASSGQGINQPQHFGDGTRLSIL.

This clone was seen just once. The chain employs TRBV24-1 and TRBJ2-3, with D perhaps TRBD2 (5 bases). Between the trimmed V and J ends, which lost 1 base and 5 bases, there was a span of 12 bases. Germline-derived CDR1 and CDR2 are KGHDR and SFDVKD. This CDR3 is built from 15 residues. DNA for the CDR3: TGTGCCACCAGTGATTTTGGTCTCGGGGTAGATACGCAGTATTTT. Amino acids: CATSDFGLGVDTQYF.

This clone was seen more than once but under ten times. The chain has TRBV19 and TRBJ1-4, with D tentatively TRBD1 (5 bases). The CDR3 has 11 amino acids. Germline V gene lookup returns CDR1 LNHDA and CDR2 SQIVND (reference sequence). V was pared by 7 bases and J by 14 bases, with 14 bases between. The CDR3 protein is CASKTRGVLFF. As DNA, the CDR3 is TGTGCCAGTAAAACCCGGGGGGTGCTGTTTTTT.

This clone was recorded a few times. The chain joins TRBV7-9 to TRBJ2-3; TRBD1 might be the D (6 bases). The CDR3 runs to 16 residues. In germline, CDR1 is SEHNR, CDR2 FQNEAQ (reference sequence). V lost 4 bases and J 0 bases, leaving 14 bases between the germline ends. Written as DNA, the CDR3 is TGTGCCAGCAGCTCTGCCGGGACACTAAGCACAGATACGCAGTATTTT. Its translation: CASSSAGTLSTDTQYF. Full variable domain (outside the CDR3, taken from reference TRBV7-9 and TRBJ2-3): DTGVSQNPRHKITKRGQNVTFRCDPISEHNRLYWYRQTLGQGPEFLTYFQNEAQLEKSRLLSDRFSAERPKGSFSTLEIQRTEQGDSAMYLCASSSAGTLSTDTQYFGPGTRLTVL.

This chain joins TRBV18 and TRBJ1-1; TRBD1 is a possible D gene (6 bases). Germline CDR1 KGHSH, CDR2 LQKENI. V was cut by 2 bases and J by 1 base, with 11 bases left in between. This CDR3 comprises 15 residues. The CDR3 loop is CASSPTGTGNTEAFF. CDR3 DNA sequence: TGTGCCAGCTCACCAACAGGGACGGGGAACACTGAAGCTTTCTTT.